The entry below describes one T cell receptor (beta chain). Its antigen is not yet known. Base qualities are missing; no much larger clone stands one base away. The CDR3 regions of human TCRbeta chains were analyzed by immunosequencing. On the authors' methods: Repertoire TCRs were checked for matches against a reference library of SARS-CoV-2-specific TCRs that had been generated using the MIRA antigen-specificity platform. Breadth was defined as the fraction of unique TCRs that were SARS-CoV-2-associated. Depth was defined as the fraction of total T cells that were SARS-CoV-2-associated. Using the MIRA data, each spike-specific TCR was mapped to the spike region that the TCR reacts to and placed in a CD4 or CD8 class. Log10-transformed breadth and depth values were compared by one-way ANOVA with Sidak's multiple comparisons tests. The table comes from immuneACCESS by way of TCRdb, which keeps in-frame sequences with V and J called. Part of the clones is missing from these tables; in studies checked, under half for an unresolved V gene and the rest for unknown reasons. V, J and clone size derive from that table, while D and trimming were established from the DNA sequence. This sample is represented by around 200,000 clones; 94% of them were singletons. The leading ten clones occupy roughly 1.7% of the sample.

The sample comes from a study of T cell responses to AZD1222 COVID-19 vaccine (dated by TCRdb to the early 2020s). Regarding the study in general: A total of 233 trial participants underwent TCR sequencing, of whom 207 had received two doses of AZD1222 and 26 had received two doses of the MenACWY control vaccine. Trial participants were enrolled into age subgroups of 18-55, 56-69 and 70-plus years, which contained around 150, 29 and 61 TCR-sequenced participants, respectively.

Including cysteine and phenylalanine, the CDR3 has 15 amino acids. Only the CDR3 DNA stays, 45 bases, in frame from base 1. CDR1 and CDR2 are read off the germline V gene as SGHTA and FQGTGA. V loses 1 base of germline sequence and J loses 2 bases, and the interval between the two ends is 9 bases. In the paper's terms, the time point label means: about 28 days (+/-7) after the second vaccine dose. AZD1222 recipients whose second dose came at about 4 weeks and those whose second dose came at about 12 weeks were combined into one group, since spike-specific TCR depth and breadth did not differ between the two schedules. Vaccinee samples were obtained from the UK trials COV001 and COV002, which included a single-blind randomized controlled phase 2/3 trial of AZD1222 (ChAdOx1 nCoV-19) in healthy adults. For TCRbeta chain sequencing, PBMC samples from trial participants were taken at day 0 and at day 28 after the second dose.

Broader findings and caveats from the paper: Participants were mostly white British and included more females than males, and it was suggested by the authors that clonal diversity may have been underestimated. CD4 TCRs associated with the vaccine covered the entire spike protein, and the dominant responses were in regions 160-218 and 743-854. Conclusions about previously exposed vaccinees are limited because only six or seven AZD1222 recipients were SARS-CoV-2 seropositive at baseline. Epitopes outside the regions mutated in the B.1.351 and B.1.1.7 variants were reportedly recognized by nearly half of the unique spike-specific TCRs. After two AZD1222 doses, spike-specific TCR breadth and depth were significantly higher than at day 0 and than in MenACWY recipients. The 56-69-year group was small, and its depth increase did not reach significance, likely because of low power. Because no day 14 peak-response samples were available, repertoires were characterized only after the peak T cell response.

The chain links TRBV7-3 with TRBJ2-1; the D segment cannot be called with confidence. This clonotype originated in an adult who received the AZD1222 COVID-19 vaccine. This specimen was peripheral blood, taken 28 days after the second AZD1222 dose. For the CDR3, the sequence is CASSLSPAPYNEQFF. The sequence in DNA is TGTGCCAGCAGCTTAAGCCCCGCTCCCTACAATGAGCAGTTCTTC.